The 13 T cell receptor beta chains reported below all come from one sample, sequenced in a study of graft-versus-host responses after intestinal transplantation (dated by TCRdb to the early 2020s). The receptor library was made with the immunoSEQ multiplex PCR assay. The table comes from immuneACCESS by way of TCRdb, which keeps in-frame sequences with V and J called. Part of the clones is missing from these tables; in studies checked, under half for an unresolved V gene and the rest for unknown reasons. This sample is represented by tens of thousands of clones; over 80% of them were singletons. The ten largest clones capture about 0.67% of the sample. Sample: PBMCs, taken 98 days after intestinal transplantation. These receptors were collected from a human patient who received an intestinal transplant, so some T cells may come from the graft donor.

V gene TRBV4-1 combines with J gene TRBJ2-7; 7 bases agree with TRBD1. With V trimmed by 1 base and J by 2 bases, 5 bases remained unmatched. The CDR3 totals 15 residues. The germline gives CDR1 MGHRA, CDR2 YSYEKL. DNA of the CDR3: TGCGCCAGCAGCCAAGTTAGCCAGGGGGCCTACGAGCAGTACTTC. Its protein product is CASSQVSQGAYEQYF.

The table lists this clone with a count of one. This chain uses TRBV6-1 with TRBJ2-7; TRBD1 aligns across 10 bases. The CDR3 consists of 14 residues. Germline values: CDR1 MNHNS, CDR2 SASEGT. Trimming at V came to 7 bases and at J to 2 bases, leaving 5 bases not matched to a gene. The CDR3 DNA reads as TGTGCCAGCATCGACAGGGGGCCTCCCTACGAGCAGTACTTC. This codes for CASIDRGPPYEQYF.

DNA of the CDR3: TGTGCCAGCAGCTTAGGGGGGACAGTGTGGTACACCTTC. Its translation is CASSLGGTVWYTF. This sequence joins TRBV7-9 and TRBJ1-2, with TRBD1 matching over 7 bases. This CDR3 is built from 13 residues. The ends lost 1 base at V and 11 bases at J; junction bases unmatched: 7. CDR1 SEHNR and CDR2 FQNEAQ come from the germline V gene (reference sequence).

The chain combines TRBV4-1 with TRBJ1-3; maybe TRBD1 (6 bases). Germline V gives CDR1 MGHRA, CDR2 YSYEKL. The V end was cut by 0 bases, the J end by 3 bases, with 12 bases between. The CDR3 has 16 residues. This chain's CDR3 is CASSQEIQGFGNTIYF. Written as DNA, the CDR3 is TGCGCCAGCAGCCAAGAAATACAGGGTTTTGGAAACACCATATATTTT.

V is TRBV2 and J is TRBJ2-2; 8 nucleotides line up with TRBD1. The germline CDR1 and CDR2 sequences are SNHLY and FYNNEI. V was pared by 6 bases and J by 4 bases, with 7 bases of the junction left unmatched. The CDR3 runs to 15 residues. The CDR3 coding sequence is TGTGCCAGCAGCGGACAGGGTCGGAGCACCGGGGAGCTGTTTTTT. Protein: CASSGQGRSTGELFF. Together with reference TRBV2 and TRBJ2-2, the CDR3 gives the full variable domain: EPEVTQTPSHQVTQMGQEVILRCVPISNHLYFYWYRQILGQKVEFLVSFYNNEISEKSEIFDDQFSVERPDGSNFTLKIRSTKLEDSAMYFCASSGQGRSTGELFFGEGSRLTVL.

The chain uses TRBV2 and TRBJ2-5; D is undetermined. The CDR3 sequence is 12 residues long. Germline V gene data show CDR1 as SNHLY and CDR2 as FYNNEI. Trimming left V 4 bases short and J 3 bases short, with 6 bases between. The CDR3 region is CASSVLEETQYF. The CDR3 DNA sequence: TGTGCCAGCAGTGTGTTGGAAGAGACCCAGTACTTC.

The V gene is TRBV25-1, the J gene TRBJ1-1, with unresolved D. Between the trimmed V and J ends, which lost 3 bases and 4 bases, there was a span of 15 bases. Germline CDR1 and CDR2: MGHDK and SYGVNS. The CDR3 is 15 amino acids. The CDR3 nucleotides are TGTGCCAGCAGTGACCGGGTCTTAGTGGTCACTGAAGCTTTCTTT. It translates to CASSDRVLVVTEAFF.

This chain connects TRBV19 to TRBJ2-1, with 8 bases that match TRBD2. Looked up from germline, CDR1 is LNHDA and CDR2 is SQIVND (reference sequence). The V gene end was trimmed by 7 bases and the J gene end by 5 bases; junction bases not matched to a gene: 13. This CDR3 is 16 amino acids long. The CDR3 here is CASNLGGGLVHNEQFF. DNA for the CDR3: TGTGCCAGTAACCTAGGGGGGGGACTAGTGCACAATGAGCAGTTCTTC.

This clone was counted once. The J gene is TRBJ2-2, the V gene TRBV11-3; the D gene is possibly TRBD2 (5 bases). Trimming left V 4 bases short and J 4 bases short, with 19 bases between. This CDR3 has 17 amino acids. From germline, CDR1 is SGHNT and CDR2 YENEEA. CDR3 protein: CASSSPGGGPVTGELFF. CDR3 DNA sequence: TGTGCCAGCAGCTCCCCCGGAGGTGGGCCGGTCACCGGGGAGCTGTTTTTT.

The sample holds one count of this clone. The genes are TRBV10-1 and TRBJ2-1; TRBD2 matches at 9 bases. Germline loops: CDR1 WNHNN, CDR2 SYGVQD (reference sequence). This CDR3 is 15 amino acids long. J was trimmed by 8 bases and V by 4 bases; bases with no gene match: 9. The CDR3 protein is CASSVRSGSGDEQFF. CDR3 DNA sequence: TGCGCCAGCAGTGTCCGTAGCGGGAGCGGGGATGAGCAGTTCTTC.

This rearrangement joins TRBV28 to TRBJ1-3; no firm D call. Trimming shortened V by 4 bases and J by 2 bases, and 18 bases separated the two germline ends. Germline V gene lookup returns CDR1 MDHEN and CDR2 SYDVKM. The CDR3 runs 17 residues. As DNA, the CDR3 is TGTGCCAGCAGTTCCGACGGTCTCCCCGTGCCTGGAAACACCATATATTTT. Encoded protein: CASSSDGLPVPGNTIYF.

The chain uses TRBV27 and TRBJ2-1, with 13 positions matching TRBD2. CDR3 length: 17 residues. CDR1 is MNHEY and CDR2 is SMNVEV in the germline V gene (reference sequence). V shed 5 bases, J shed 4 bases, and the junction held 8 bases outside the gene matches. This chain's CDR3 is CASSLTSGRVLYNEQFF. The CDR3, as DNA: TGTGCCAGCAGTCTTACTAGCGGGAGGGTCCTTTACAATGAGCAGTTCTTC.

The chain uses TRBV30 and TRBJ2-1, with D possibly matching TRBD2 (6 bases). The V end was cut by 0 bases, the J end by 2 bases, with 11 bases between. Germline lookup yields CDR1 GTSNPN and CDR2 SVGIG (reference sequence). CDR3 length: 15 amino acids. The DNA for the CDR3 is TGTGCCTGGAGTGTAATAGCGGTTCCCTACAATGAGCAGTTCTTC. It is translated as CAWSVIAVPYNEQFF.